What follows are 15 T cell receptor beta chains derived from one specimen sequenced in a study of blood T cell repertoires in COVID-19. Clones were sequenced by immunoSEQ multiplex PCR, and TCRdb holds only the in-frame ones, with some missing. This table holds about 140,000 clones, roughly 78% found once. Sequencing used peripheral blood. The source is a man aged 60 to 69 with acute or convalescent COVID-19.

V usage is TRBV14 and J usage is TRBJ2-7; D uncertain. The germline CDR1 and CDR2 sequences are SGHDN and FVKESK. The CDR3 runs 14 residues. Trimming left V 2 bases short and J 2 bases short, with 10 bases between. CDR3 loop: CASSQPALTYEQYF. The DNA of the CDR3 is TGTGCCAGCAGCCAACCTGCACTAACCTACGAGCAGTACTTC.

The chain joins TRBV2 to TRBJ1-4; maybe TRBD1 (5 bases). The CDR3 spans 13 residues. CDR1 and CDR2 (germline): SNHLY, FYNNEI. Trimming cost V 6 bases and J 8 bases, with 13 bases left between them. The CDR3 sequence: CASRGPFGEKLFF. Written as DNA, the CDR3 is TGTGCCAGCAGGGGGCCCTTCGGGGAAAAACTGTTTTTT.

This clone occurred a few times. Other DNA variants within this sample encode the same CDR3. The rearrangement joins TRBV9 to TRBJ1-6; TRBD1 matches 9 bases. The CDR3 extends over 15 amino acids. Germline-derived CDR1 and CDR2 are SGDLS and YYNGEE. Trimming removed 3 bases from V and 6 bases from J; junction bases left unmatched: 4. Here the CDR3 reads CASSEGTGSNSPLHF. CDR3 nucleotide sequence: TGTGCCAGCAGCGAGGGGACAGGGTCTAATTCACCCCTCCACTTT.

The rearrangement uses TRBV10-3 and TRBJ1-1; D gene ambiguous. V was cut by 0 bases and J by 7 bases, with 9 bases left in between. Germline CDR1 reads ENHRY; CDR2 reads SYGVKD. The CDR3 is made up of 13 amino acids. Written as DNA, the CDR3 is TGTGCCATCAGTGAGTCTTTAGCCGGTGAAGCTTTCTTT. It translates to CAISESLAGEAFF.

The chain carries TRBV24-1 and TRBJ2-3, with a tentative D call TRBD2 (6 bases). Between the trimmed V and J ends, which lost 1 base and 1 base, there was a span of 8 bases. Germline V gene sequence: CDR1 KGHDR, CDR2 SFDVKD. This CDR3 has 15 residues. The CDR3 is CATSDFGGGTDTQYF. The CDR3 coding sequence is TGTGCCACCAGTGATTTCGGCGGGGGCACAGATACGCAGTATTTT.

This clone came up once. CDR3 nucleotide sequence: TGCGCCAGCACCCAAATGACAGGCCAATCCACAGATACGCAGTATTTT. Its protein is CASTQMTGQSTDTQYF. This sequence joins TRBV5-1 and TRBJ2-3, with D perhaps TRBD1 (6 bases). V was clipped by 6 bases and J by 2 bases, with 19 bases between them. Per the germline V gene, CDR1 is SGHRS and CDR2 is YFSETQ. This CDR3 is built from 16 residues.

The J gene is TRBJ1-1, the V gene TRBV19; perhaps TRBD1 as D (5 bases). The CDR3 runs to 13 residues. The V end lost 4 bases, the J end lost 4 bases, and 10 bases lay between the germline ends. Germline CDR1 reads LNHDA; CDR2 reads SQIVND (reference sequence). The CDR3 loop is CASSNTGGTEAFF. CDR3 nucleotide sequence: TGTGCCAGTAGTAACACAGGCGGCACTGAAGCTTTCTTT.

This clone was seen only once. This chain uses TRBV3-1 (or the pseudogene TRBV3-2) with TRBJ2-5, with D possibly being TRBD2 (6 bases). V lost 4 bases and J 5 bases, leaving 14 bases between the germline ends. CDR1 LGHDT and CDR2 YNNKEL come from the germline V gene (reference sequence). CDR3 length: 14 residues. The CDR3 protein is CASSPHGGMETQYF. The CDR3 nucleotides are TGTGCCAGCAGCCCTCATGGGGGGATGGAGACCCAGTACTTC.

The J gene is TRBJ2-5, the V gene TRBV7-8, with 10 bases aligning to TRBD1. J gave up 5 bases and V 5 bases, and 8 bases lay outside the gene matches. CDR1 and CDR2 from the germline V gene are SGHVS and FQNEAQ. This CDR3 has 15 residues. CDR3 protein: CASSRGGQGMETQYF. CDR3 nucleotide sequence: TGTGCCAGCAGCCGAGGGGGACAGGGGATGGAGACCCAGTACTTC.

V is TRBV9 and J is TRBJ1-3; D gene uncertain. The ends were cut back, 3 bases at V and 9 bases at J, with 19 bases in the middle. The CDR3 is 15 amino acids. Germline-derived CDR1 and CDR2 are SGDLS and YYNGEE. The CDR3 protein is CASSASSRDGSTIYF. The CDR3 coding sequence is TGTGCCAGCAGCGCTAGCTCGAGAGATGGGAGCACCATATATTTT.

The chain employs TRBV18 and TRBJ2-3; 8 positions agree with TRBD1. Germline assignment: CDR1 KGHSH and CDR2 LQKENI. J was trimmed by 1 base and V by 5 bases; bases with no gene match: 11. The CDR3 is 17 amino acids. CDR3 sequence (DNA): TGTGCCAGCTCAACTTCGAGCTCGGGACAGGGCACAGATACGCAGTATTTT. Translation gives CASSTSSSGQGTDTQYF.

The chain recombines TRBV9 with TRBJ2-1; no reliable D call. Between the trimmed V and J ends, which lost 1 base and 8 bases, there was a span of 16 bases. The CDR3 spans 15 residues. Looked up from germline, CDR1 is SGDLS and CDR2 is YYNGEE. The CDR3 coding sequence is TGTGCCAGCAGCGTACTTGGATCGCGGAGTGATGAGCAGTTCTTC. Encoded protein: CASSVLGSRSDEQFF. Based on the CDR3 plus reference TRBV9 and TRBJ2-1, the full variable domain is DSGVTQTPKHLITATGQRVTLRCSPRSGDLSVYWYQQSLDQGLQFLIQYYNGEERAKGNILERFSAQQFPDLHSELNLSSLELGDSALYFCASSVLGSRSDEQFFGPGTRLTVL.

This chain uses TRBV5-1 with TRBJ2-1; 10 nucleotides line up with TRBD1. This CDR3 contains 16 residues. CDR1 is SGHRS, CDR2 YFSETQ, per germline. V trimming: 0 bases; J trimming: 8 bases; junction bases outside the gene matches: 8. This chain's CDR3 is CASSLAGTGVSDEQFF. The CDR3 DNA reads TGCGCCAGCAGCTTGGCCGGGACAGGGGTTTCGGATGAGCAGTTCTTC.

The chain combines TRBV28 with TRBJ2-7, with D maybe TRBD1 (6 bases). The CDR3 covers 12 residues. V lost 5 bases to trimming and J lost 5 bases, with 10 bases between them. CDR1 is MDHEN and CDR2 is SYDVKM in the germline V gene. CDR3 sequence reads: CASSIRTDEQYF. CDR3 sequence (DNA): TGTGCCAGCAGTATACGGACAGACGAGCAGTACTTC.

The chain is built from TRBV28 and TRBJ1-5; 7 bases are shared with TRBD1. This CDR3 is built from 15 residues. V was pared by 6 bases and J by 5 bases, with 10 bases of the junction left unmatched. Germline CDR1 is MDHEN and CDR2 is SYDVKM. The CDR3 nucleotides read TGTGCCAGCAGACTCCAACAGGGGACTTATCAGCCCCAGCATTTT. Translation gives CASRLQQGTYQPQHF.